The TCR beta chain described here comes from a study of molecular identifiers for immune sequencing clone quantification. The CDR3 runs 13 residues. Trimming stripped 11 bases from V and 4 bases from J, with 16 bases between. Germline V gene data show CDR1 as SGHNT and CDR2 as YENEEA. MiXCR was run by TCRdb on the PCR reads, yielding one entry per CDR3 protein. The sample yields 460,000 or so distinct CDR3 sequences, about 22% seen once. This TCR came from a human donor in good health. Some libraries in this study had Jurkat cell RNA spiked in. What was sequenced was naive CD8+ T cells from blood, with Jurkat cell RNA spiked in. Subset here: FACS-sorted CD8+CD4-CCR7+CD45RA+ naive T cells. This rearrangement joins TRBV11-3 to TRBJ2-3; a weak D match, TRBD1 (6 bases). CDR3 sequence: CAGGQGTSDTQYF. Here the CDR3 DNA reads TGTGCCGGCGGTCAGGGGACCTCAGATACGCAGTATTTT. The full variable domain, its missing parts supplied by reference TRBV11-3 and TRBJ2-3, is EAGVVQSPRYKIIEKKQPVAFWCNPISGHNTLYWYLQNLGQGPELLIRYENEEAVDDSQLPKDRFSAERLKGVDSTLKIQPAELGDSAVYLCAGGQGTSDTQYFGPGTRLTVL.